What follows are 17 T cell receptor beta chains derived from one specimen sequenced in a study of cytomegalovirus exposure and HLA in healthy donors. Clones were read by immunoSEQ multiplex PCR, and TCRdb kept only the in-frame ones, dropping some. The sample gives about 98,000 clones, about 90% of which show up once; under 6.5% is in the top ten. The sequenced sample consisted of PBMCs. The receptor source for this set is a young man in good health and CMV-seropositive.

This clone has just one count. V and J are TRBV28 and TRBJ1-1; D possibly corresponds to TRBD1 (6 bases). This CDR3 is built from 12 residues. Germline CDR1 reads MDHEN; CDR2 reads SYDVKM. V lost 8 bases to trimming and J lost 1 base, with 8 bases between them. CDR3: CASQTGNTEAFF. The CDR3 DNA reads TGTGCCAGCCAGACAGGGAACACTGAAGCTTTCTTT.

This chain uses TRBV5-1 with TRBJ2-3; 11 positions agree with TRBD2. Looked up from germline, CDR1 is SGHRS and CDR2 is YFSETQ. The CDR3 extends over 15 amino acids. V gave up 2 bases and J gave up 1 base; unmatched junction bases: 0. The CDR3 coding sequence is TGCGCCAGCAGCTTACTAGCGGGAGGCACAGATACGCAGTATTTT. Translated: CASSLLAGGTDTQYF.

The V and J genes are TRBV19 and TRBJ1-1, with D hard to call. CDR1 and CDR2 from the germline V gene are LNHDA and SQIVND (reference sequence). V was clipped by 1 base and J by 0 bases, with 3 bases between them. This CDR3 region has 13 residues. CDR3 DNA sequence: TGTGCCAGTAGTATAGCAGTGAACACTGAAGCTTTCTTT. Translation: CASSIAVNTEAFF.

CDR3 region: CASSQDLAGKNIQYF. Here the CDR3 DNA reads TGTGCCAGCAGCCAAGATCTGGCGGGCAAAAACATTCAGTACTTC. This sequence joins TRBV4-2 and TRBJ2-4; D might be TRBD2 (5 bases). The CDR3 has 15 residues. The germline gives CDR1 LGHNA, CDR2 YNFKEQ. V lost 0 bases and J 3 bases, leaving 9 bases between the germline ends.

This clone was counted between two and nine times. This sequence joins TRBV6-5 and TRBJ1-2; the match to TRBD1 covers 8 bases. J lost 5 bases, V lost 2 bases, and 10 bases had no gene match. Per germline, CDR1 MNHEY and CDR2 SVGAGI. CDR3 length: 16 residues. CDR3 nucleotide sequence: TGTGCCAGCAGTTACCTTGGACAGGGTCTGGGGTATGGCTACACCTTC. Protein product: CASSYLGQGLGYGYTF.

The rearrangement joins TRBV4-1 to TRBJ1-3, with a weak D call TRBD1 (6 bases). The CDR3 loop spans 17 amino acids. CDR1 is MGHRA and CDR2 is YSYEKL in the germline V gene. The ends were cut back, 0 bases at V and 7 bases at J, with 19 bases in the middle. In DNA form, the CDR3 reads TGCGCCAGCAGCCAAGATCCAGGGGTAACTGCTCGGAACACCATATATTTT. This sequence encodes CASSQDPGVTARNTIYF.

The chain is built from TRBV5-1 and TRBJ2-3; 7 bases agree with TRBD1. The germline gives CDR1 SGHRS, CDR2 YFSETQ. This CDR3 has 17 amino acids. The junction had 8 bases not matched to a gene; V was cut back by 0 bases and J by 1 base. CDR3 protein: CASSLVFRDRCTDTQYF. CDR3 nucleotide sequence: TGCGCCAGCAGCTTGGTCTTCCGGGACAGATGCACAGATACGCAGTATTTT. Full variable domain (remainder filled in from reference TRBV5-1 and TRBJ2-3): KAGVTQTPRYLIKTRGQQVTLSCSPISGHRSVSWYQQTPGQGLQFLFEYFSETQRNKGNFPGRFSGRQFSNSRSEMNVSTLELGDSALYLCASSLVFRDRCTDTQYFGPGTRLTVL.

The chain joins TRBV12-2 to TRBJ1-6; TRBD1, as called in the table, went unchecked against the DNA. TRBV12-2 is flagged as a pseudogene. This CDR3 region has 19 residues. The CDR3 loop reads CASHRTGTGALNFYSPLHF. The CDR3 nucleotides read TGTGCAAGTCACCGGACCGGGACAGGGGCCTTGAATTTCTATTCACCCCTCCACTTT.

CDR3 nucleotide sequence: TGTGCCAGCAGTGAATACAGGAACAATCAGCCCCAGCATTTT. Translation gives CASSEYRNNQPQHF. V and J are TRBV6-1 and TRBJ1-5; TRBD1 might be the D (5 bases). The CDR3 has 14 residues. Per the germline V gene, CDR1 is MNHNS and CDR2 is SASEGT. V was cut by 2 bases and J by 3 bases, with 8 bases left in between.

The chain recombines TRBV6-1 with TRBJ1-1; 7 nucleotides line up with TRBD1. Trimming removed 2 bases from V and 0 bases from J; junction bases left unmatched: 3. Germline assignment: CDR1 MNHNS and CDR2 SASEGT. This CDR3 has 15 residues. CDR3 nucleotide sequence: TGTGCCAGCAGTGAACCCGGGACAGTGAACACTGAAGCTTTCTTT. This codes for CASSEPGTVNTEAFF.

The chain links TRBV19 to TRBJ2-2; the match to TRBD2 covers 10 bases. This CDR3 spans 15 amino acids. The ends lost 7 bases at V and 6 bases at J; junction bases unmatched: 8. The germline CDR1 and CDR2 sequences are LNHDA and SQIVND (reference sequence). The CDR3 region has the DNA TGTGCCAGTAATCTAGCGGGAGTTCTTTCCGGGGAGCTGTTTTTT. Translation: CASNLAGVLSGELFF.

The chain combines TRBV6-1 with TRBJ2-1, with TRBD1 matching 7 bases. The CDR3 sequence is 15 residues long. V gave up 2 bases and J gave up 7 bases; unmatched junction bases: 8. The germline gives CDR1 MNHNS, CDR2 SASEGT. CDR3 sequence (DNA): TGTGCCAGCAGTGAATCTGAACAGGGGTCGAATGAGCAGTTCTTC. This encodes CASSESEQGSNEQFF.

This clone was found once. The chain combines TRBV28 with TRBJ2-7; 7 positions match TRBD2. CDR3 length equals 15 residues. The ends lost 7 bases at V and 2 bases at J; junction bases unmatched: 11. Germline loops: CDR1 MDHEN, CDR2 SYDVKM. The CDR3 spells CASIPGLAAPYEQYF. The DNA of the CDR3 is TGTGCCAGCATCCCGGGGCTAGCGGCTCCCTACGAGCAGTACTTC.

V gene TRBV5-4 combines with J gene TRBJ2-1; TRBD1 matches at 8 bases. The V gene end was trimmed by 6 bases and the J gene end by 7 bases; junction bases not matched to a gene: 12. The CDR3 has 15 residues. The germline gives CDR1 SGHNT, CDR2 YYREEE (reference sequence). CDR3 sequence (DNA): TGTGCCAGCACGAATTATGGGACAGGACGTAATGAGCAGTTCTTC. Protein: CASTNYGTGRNEQFF. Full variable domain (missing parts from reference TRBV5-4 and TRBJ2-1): ETGVTQSPTHLIKTRGQQVTLRCSSQSGHNTVSWYQQALGQGPQFIFQYYREEENGRGNFPPRFSGLQFPNYSSELNVNALELDDSALYLCASTNYGTGRNEQFFGPGTRLTVL.

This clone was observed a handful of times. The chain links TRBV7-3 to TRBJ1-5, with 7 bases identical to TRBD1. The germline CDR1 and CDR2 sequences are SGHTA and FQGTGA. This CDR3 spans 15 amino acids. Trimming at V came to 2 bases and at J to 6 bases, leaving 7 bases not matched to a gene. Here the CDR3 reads CASSLDGTELQPQHF. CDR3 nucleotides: TGTGCCAGCAGCTTAGATGGGACAGAACTTCAGCCCCAGCATTTT.

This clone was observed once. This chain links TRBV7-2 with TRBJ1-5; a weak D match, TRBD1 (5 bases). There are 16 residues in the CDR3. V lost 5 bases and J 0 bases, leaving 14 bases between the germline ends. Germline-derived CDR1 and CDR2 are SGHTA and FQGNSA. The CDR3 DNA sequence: TGTGCCAGCAGCCCTAAAACAGGCTATAGCAATCAGCCCCAGCATTTT. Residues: CASSPKTGYSNQPQHF.

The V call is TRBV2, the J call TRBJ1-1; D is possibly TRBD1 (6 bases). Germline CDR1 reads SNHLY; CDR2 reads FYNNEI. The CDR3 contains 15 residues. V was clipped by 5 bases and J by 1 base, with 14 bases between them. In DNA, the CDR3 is TGTGCCAGCAGTCCGGGGGGGCCACAGAACACTGAAGCTTTCTTT. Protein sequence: CASSPGGPQNTEAFF.